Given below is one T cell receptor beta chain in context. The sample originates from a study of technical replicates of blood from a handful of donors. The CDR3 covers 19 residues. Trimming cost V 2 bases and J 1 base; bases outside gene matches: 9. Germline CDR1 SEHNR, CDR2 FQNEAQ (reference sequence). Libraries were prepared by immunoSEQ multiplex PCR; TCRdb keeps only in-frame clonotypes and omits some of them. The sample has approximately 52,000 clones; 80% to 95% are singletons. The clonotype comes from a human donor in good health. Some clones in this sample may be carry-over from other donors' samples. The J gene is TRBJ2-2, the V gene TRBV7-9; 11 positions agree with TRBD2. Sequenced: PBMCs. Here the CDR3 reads CASSLRWFGTSGNTGELFF. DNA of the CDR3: TGTGCCAGCAGCTTACGTTGGTTCGGGACTAGCGGGAACACCGGGGAGCTGTTTTTT.